These 20 T cell receptor beta chains share one sample of origin, sequenced in a study of response to subunit inactivated influenza vaccine. One entry per CDR3 protein, called by TCRdb with MiXCR from the RT-PCR reads. Of approximately 310,000 distinct CDR3 sequences listed, less than 25% are singletons. The sequencing used PBMCs from blood, collected about 20 months after vaccination. Receptors were obtained from a man between 50 and 75 years old who received an inactivated influenza vaccine.

The rearrangement joins TRBV18 to TRBJ2-5, with a possible D match to TRBD1 (5 bases). This CDR3 contains 13 residues. V gave up 1 base and J gave up 4 bases, with 7 bases separating them. CDR1 and CDR2 (germline): KGHSH, LQKENI. The CDR3 region has the DNA TGTGCCAGCTCACCACAAAGGGGAGAGACCCAGTACTTC. Translation: CASSPQRGETQYF.

V is TRBV5-1 and J is TRBJ2-7; D is unresolved. Trimming shortened V by 3 bases and J by 0 bases, and 13 bases separated the two germline ends. The CDR3 sequence is 15 residues long. Germline V gives CDR1 SGHRS, CDR2 YFSETQ. As DNA, the CDR3 is TGCGCCAGCAGCTGGGATGGCTACAGCTCCTACGAGCAGTACTTC. Amino acid sequence: CASSWDGYSSYEQYF. Complete variable domain (other parts from reference TRBV5-1 and TRBJ2-7): KAGVTQTPRYLIKTRGQQVTLSCSPISGHRSVSWYQQTPGQGLQFLFEYFSETQRNKGNFPGRFSGRQFSNSRSEMNVSTLELGDSALYLCASSWDGYSSYEQYFGPGTRLTVT.

The chain carries TRBV9 and TRBJ2-3; TRBD1 agrees at 7 bases. In germline, CDR1 is SGDLS, CDR2 YYNGEE. The V segment lost 0 bases and the J segment 6 bases; nucleotides outside the gene matches: 4. The CDR3 sequence is 14 residues long. This CDR3 is CASSVDRGHDTQYF. In nucleotides, the CDR3 is TGTGCCAGCAGCGTAGACAGGGGCCACGATACGCAGTATTTT.

The rearrangement links TRBV5-4 to TRBJ1-1, with D unclear. Germline V gene sequence: CDR1 SGHNT, CDR2 YYREEE (reference sequence). CDR3 length equals 16 residues. V dropped 0 bases and J dropped 0 bases, with 12 bases sitting between them. The CDR3 DNA is TGTGCCAGCAGCTTGGACCCCGGCCGGATGAACACTGAAGCTTTCTTT. As protein: CASSLDPGRMNTEAFF. Drawing the rest from reference TRBV5-4 and TRBJ1-1, the complete variable domain is ETGVTQSPTHLIKTRGQQVTLRCSSQSGHNTVSWYQQALGQGPQFIFQYYREEENGRGNFPPRFSGLQFPNYSSELNVNALELDDSALYLCASSLDPGRMNTEAFFGQGTRLTVV.

This clonotype has just one count. The chain carries TRBV27 and TRBJ1-2; 9 bases fit TRBD1. CDR3 length equals 15 residues. The germline V gene encodes CDR1 MNHEY and CDR2 SMNVEV (reference sequence). The ends lost 3 bases at V and 6 bases at J; junction bases unmatched: 8. This chain's CDR3 is CASSFRTGEGNGYTF. CDR3 sequence (DNA): TGTGCCAGCAGTTTCAGGACAGGGGAAGGCAATGGCTACACCTTC.

The chain joins TRBV5-6 to TRBJ1-5; 12 nucleotides match TRBD1. Germline assignment: CDR1 SGHDT and CDR2 YYEEEE. V dropped 4 bases and J dropped 5; count of bases not matched to a gene: 10. This CDR3 has 17 residues. The CDR3 bases are TGTGCCAGCAGCCGAGCGCGGGACAGGGGGCGATATCAGCCCCAGCATTTT. The encoded protein is CASSRARDRGRYQPQHF. The whole variable domain, remainder taken from reference TRBV5-6 and TRBJ1-5, is DAGVTQSPTHLIKTRGQQVTLRCSPKSGHDTVSWYQQALGQGPQFIFQYYEEEERQRGNFPDRFSGHQFPNYSSELNVNALLLGDSALYLCASSRARDRGRYQPQHFGDGTRLSIL.

The rearrangement joins TRBV4-2 to TRBJ1-5; D is uncertain. There are 14 residues in the CDR3. V lost 0 bases and J lost 5, with 8 bases in between. The V gene's germline CDR1 is LGHNA and CDR2 YNFKEQ. In nucleotides, the CDR3 is TGTGCCAGCAGCCAAGAGGTTACGGATCAGCCCCAGCATTTT. Amino acid sequence: CASSQEVTDQPQHF.

This clonotype showed up many times. The chain employs TRBV5-1 and TRBJ2-1; 11 nucleotides agree with TRBD2. Germline loops: CDR1 SGHRS, CDR2 YFSETQ. This CDR3 contains 15 residues. The trim removed 4 bases at V and 9 bases at J, leaving 9 bases unmatched. The CDR3 nucleotides read TGCGCCAGCAGCAAACTAGCGGGAGAGCGGTCTGAGCAGTTCTTC. This sequence encodes CASSKLAGERSEQFF.

This clonotype was counted between two and nine times. CDR3 sequence (DNA): TGTGCCAGCAGCTCGAGCTATTACCGGGACAGGGGAGGGAAAGGCTACACCTTC. The encoded protein is CASSSSYYRDRGGKGYTF. This sequence joins TRBV11-2 and TRBJ1-2; TRBD1 matches at 10 bases. In germline, CDR1 is SGHAT, CDR2 FQNNGV. This CDR3 region has 18 residues. The J segment lost 8 bases and the V segment lost 4 bases, leaving 19 bases of the junction unmatched.

This clonotype was found a few times. This chain uses TRBV30 with TRBJ1-2, with D hard to call. Germline assignment: CDR1 GTSNPN and CDR2 SVGIG (reference sequence). Trimming shortened V by 0 bases and J by 4 bases, and 6 bases separated the two germline ends. The CDR3 runs 12 residues. Here the CDR3 reads CAWSVPGYGYTF. CDR3 nucleotides: TGTGCCTGGAGTGTCCCCGGCTATGGCTACACCTTC.

This clonotype has more than one count but fewer than ten. The chain has TRBV12-3 or TRBV12-4 and TRBJ2-5; D unclear. The CDR3 contains 15 residues. The V gene lost 6 bases and the J gene lost 6 bases, with 20 bases spanning the gap. The CDR3 coding sequence is TGTGCCAGCAGCCCCTTGGGTTCGGGTAGGAAGACCCAGTACTTC. Amino acid sequence: CASSPLGSGRKTQYF.

The V and J genes are TRBV20-1 and TRBJ2-1, with a possible D match to TRBD2 (5 bases). Germline lookup yields CDR1 DFQATT and CDR2 SNEGSKA (reference sequence). V gave up 2 bases and J gave up 0 bases, with 23 bases separating them. The CDR3 totals 19 residues. The CDR3 reads CSARNRIPRGGSSYNEQFF. The DNA for the CDR3 is TGCAGTGCTAGAAATCGGATACCGCGAGGAGGTAGCTCCTACAATGAGCAGTTCTTC.

J is TRBJ2-1 and V is TRBV6-1; 9 bases map to TRBD1. From germline, CDR1 is MNHNS and CDR2 SASEGT. V shed 6 bases, J shed 2 bases, and the junction held 11 bases outside the gene matches. The CDR3 runs to 17 residues. The CDR3 DNA sequence: TGTGCCAGCAGGATACGTACCGGGACAGGGACCTACAATGAGCAGTTCTTC. Translation gives CASRIRTGTGTYNEQFF.

The rearrangement uses TRBV20-1 and TRBJ2-1; weak D call: TRBD2 (6 bases). V dropped 5 bases and J dropped 6 bases, with 20 bases sitting between them. This CDR3 contains 15 residues. Germline loops: CDR1 DFQATT, CDR2 SNEGSKA (reference sequence). In nucleotides, the CDR3 is TGCAGTGCTCCCAGAGGACTATCCCTAGGCAATGAGCAGTTCTTC. Translating it yields CSAPRGLSLGNEQFF.

The genes are TRBV5-1 and TRBJ2-7; D remains unclear. The CDR3 contains 15 residues. Trimming pared 1 base from V and 3 bases from J, leaving 14 bases between. Germline values: CDR1 SGHRS, CDR2 YFSETQ. The CDR3 loop reads CASSLKGSLGYEQYF. In nucleotides, the CDR3 is TGCGCCAGCAGCTTGAAGGGAAGTTTGGGCTACGAGCAGTACTTC.

This clonotype was counted only a few times. V usage is TRBV4-1 and J usage is TRBJ2-1, with D uncertain. Germline V CDR1 and CDR2: MGHRA, YSYEKL. The CDR3 runs to 14 residues. V lost 0 bases, J lost 8 bases, and 11 bases lay in between. The CDR3 nucleotides read TGCGCCAGCAGCCAAGAGGAGACTGTTCATGAGCAGTTCTTC. It encodes CASSQEETVHEQFF.

The rearrangement joins TRBV28 to TRBJ1-6; D perhaps matches TRBD1 (5 bases). Trimming left V 3 bases short and J 7 bases short, with 19 bases between. Looked up from germline, CDR1 is MDHEN and CDR2 is SYDVKM. The CDR3 has 17 amino acids. The CDR3 bases are TGTGCCAGCAGTTTTGGGGCAGGGTGGCTGGGAAATTCACCCCTCCACTTT. Protein: CASSFGAGWLGNSPLHF.

Only a few counts were recorded for this clonotype. The V and J genes are TRBV10-3 and TRBJ2-3, with TRBD2 matching over 8 bases. The CDR3 sequence is 14 residues long. With 6 bases clipped from V and 2 bases from J, the junction kept 4 bases outside the gene matches. CDR1 ENHRY and CDR2 SYGVKD come from the germline V gene. The CDR3 is CAIRGLGNTDTQYF. CDR3 nucleotide sequence: TGTGCCATCAGGGGACTAGGAAACACAGATACGCAGTATTTT.

The V call is TRBV15, the J call TRBJ1-1; D is unclear. This CDR3 has 14 amino acids. Trimming removed 0 bases at V and 5 bases at J, with 10 bases between. Germline CDR1 reads LNHNV; CDR2 reads YYDKDF (reference sequence). The CDR3 nucleotides read TGTGCCACCAGCAGAGATCAGGTTGGGACTGAAGCTTTCTTT. Amino acids: CATSRDQVGTEAFF.

This clonotype came up a few times. V gene TRBV29-1 combines with J gene TRBJ1-1; D is unclear. The CDR3 totals 11 residues. Germline V gene lookup returns CDR1 SQVTM and CDR2 ANQGSEA. Trimming cost V 7 bases and J 5 bases, with 11 bases left between them. The CDR3 bases are TGCAGCGCCGTTACTCGGACTGAAGCTTTCTTT. The encoded protein is CSAVTRTEAFF.